The entry below gives a single T cell receptor (beta chain) sequence along with its context. It lacks a known antigen. No base qualities exist here, and no much larger clone lies one base off it. A distance of 8 bases separates the germline ends of V and J, which lose 6 bases and 6 bases respectively. Per the germline V gene, MNHEY is the CDR1 and SVGAGI is the CDR2. The CDR3 holds 12 amino acids from the cysteine to the phenylalanine. Only CDR3 DNA remains: 36 bases, in frame from the first base. This specimen belongs to a study of blood T cell repertoires in COVID-19 (TCRdb year 2020). For the wider study: Collaborator samples came from the United States, Italy and Spain and covered acute and convalescent phases of COVID-19. The material from the prospective study consisted of cDNA or gDNA derived from T cells, B-cell-depleted T cells, or PBMCs. Deeply sampled blood TCRbeta repertoires from subjects exposed to, actively infected with, or recovered from COVID-19 were included in the dataset. The repertoires were released in a freely available public database intended as a resource for research on the immune response to SARS-CoV-2. The samples were drawn from two sources: the first 160 participants of the ongoing ImmuneRACE study, and over 1,000 subjects contributed by 6 global collaborators. A de-identified subject ID, COVID-19 status, age in years and sex were almost always included in the sample metadata. Where HLA class I and class II types were available, the types were taken from metadata supplied by the sample provider, not from assay-based typing. Overall study results and their limits: The quantity of clinical and demographic metadata differed by source and by participant and was supplied without curation.

One collaborating source in Seattle enrolled patients during active infection and followed them longitudinally through the course of disease. Whole blood was collected in K2EDTA tubes by collaborating institutions according to the institutions' own protocols. For TCRbeta analysis, collaborators shipped samples in one of three forms: frozen whole blood, isolated PBMCs, or DNA extracted from either of those sample types. The immunoSEQ Assay, a bias-controlled multiplex PCR, was used to amplify TCRbeta CDR3 regions from genomic DNA. On the authors' methods: The number of nucleated cells in each sample was estimated by amplification of reference gene primers within the assay. Sequence reads were collapsed and filtered to measure the absolute abundance of every unique TCRbeta CDR3 rearrangement. For each sample, productive Simpson clonality was calculated by taking the square root of Simpson's diversity index across productive rearrangements. Not all clones reach the TCRdb copy of this immuneACCESS table, which keeps in-frame sequences only. Checked studies attribute under half of the gap to unresolved V genes and leave the rest unexplained. The V and J calls and clone size were taken over from that table, and D and trimming were inferred from the DNA. The table for this sample lists 95,000 to 150,000 clones; 90% of them were counted only once. The ten largest make up 3.8% of the sample.

The material sequenced was peripheral blood. The rearranged chain carries TRBV6-5 and TRBJ2-2, with TRBD1 tentatively as D gene (6 bases match). This clonotype was sampled from a woman aged 60 to 75 with COVID-19, enrolled during active disease. The sequence in DNA is TGTGCCAGCAGAAAGGGGGCCGGGGAGCTGTTTTTT. This yields the protein CASRKGAGELFF.